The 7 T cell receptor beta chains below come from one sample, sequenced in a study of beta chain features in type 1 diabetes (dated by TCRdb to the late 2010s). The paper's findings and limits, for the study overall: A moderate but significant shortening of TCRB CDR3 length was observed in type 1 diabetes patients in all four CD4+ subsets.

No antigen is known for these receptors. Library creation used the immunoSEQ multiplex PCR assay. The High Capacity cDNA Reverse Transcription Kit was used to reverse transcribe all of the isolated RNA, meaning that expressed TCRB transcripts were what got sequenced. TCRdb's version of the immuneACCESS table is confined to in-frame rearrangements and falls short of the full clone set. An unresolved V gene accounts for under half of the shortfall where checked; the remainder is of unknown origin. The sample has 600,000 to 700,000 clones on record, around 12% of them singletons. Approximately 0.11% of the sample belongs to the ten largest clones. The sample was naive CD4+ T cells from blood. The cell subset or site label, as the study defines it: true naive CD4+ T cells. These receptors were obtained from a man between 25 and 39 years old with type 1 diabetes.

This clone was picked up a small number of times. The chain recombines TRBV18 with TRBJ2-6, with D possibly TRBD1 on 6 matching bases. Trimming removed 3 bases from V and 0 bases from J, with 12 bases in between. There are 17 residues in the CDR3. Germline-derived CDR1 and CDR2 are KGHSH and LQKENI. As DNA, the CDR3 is TGTGCCAGCTCACCGCGACAGGCCCCCTCTGGGGCCAACGTCCTGACTTTC. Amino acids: CASSPRQAPSGANVLTF. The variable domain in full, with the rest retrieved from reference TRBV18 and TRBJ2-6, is NAGVMQNPRHLVRRRGQEARLRCSPMKGHSHVYWYRQLPEEGLKFMVYLQKENIIDESGMPKERFSAEFPKEGPSILRIQQVVRGDSAAYFCASSPRQAPSGANVLTFGAGSRLTVL.

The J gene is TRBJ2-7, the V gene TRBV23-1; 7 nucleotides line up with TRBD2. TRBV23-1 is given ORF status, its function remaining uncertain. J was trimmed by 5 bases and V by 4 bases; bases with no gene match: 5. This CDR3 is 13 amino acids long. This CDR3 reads CASSRRGSNEQYF. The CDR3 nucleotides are TGCGCCAGCAGTCGGCGGGGGTCCAACGAGCAGTACTTC.

The CDR3 reads CASSPPGTGGDYGYTF. As DNA, the CDR3 is TGTGCCAGCTCACCACCCGGGACAGGGGGCGACTATGGCTACACCTTC. V is TRBV18 and J is TRBJ1-2; TRBD1 agrees at 12 bases. The germline V gene has CDR1 KGHSH and CDR2 LQKENI. J gave up 3 bases and V 0 bases, and 2 bases lay outside the gene matches. The length of the CDR3 is 16 residues.

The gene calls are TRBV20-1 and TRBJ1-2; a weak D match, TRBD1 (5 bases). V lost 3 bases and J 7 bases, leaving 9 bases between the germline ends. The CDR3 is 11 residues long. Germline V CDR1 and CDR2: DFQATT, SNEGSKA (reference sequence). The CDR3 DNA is TGCAGTGCTAGCCAGGGCGGTGGCTACACCTTC. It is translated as CSASQGGGYTF.

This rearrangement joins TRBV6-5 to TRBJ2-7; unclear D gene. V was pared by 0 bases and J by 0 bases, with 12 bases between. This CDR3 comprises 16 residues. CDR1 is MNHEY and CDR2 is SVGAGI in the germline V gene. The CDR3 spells CASSYSYTTDSYEQYF. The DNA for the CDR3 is TGTGCCAGCAGTTACTCCTACACAACCGACTCCTACGAGCAGTACTTC.

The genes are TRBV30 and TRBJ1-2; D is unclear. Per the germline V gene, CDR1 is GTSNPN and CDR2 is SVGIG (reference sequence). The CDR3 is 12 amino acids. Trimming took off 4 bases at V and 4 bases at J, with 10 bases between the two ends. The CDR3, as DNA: TGTGCCTGGACCCTGGGTGGCTATGGCTACACCTTC. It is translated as CAWTLGGYGYTF.

CDR3: CASSWQFSGANVLTF. The DNA of the CDR3 is TGTGCCAGCAGTTGGCAGTTCTCTGGGGCCAACGTCCTGACTTTC. The V gene is TRBV27, the J gene TRBJ2-6; D is ambiguous. Germline assignment: CDR1 MNHEY and CDR2 SMNVEV (reference sequence). The CDR3 is made up of 15 amino acids. The germline V and J ends were trimmed by 4 bases and 0 bases, with 7 bases remaining between them.